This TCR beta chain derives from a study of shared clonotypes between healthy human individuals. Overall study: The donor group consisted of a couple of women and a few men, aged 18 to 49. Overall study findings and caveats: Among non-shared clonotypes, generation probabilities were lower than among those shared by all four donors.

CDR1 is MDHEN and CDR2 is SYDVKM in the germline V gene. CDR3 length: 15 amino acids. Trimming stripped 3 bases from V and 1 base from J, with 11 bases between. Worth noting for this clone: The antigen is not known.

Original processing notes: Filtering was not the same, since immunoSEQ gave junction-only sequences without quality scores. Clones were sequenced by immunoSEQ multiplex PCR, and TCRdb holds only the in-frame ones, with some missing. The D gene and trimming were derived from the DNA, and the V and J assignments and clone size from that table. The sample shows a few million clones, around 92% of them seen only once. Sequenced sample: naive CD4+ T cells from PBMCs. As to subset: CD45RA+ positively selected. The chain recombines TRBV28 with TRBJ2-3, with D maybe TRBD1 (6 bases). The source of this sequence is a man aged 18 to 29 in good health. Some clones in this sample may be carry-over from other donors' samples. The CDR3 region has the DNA TGTGCCAGCAGTTTGGGGGCGCCCGGCACAGATACGCAGTATTTT. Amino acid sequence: CASSLGAPGTDTQYF.